This T cell receptor (beta chain) stems from a study of cytomegalovirus exposure and HLA in healthy donors. Nominal health characterized the donors when sampled, though unrecorded immune exposures were likely. In regard to this clone: Its cognate antigen is unknown.

The CDR3 is 15 amino acids. Trimming took 5 bases from V and 8 from J; bases not matched to a gene: 8. Germline V lookup: CDR1 SGHTA, CDR2 FQGNSA. The PCR was carried out with 60 Vbeta primers and 13 Jbeta primers. This table comes from immunoSEQ multiplex PCR, and its TCRdb copy is limited to in-frame clones, with some not included. The data show fewer than 200,000 clones, with 80% seen just once and approximately 1.4% held by the top ten. Overall study results and limits: Evidence from a later analysis indicated that most CMV-associated TCR beta chains looked HLA-restricted. It was likely that a cluster of highly shared sequence variants was a sequencing artifact.

This rearrangement joins TRBV7-2 to TRBJ2-1, with 11 nucleotides matching TRBD1. This receptor was obtained from a young man in good health and CMV-seronegative. Input material: PBMCs. DNA for the CDR3: TGTGCCAGCAGCCCGGGACAGGGGGTTGGGGATGAGCAGTTCTTC. This gives the protein CASSPGQGVGDEQFF.